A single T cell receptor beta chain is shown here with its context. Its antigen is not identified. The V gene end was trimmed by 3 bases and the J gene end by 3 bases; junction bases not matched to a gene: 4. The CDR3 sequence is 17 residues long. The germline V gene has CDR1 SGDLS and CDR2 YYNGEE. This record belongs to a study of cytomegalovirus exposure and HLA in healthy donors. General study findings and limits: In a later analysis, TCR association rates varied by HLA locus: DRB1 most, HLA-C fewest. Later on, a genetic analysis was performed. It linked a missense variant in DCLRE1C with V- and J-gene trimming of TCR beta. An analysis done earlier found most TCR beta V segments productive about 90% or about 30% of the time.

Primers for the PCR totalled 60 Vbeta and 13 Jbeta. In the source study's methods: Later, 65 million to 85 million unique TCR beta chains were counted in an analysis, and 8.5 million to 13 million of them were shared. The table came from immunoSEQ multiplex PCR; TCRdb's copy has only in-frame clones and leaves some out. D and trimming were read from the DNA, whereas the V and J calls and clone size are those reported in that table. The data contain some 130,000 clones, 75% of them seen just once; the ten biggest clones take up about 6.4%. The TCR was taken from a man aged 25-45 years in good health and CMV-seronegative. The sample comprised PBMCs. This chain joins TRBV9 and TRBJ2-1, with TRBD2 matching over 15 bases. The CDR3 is CASSAGLAGGRYNEQFF. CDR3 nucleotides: TGTGCCAGCAGCGCCGGACTAGCGGGAGGGCGCTACAATGAGCAGTTCTTC. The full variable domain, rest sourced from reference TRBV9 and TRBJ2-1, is DSGVTQTPKHLITATGQRVTLRCSPRSGDLSVYWYQQSLDQGLQFLIQYYNGEERAKGNILERFSAQQFPDLHSELNLSSLELGDSALYFCASSAGLAGGRYNEQFFGPGTRLTVL.